Following are 25 T cell receptor beta chains from one sample sequenced in a study of blood T cell repertoires in COVID-19. Produced via immunoSEQ multiplex PCR; TCRdb's table is partial and in-frame only. The sample lists just over 80,000 clones; approximately 81% were seen once. Sequenced input: peripheral blood. These receptors were taken from a man older than 75 with acute or convalescent COVID-19.

The rearrangement uses TRBV9 and TRBJ2-7, with 7 bases aligning to TRBD1. In germline, CDR1 is SGDLS, CDR2 YYNGEE. This CDR3 region has 13 residues. Losses at the gene ends were 6 bases for V and 7 bases for J; bases not matched to a gene: 10. CDR3 amino acids: CASNLDRDEEQYF. The CDR3 nucleotides read TGTGCCAGCAATCTTGACAGGGATGAAGAGCAGTACTTC.

This clone was picked up a small number of times. The genes are TRBV18 and TRBJ2-1; D remains ambiguous. This CDR3 is built from 14 residues. V shed 3 bases and J shed 2 bases, with 8 bases lying between them. Germline CDR1 KGHSH, CDR2 LQKENI. CDR3 in amino acids: CASSPQVAYNEQFF. The CDR3 nucleotides read TGTGCCAGCTCACCTCAGGTCGCCTACAATGAGCAGTTCTTC.

This clone was seen a handful of times. The chain combines TRBV27 with TRBJ2-1; TRBD2 agrees at 7 bases. Trimming at V came to 5 bases and at J to 5 bases, leaving 18 bases not matched to a gene. There are 18 residues in the CDR3. Germline CDR1 reads MNHEY; CDR2 reads SMNVEV (reference sequence). This chain's CDR3 is CASSPRRAGPLGNNEQFF. DNA of the CDR3: TGTGCCAGCAGTCCCCGGAGAGCGGGACCCCTCGGGAACAATGAGCAGTTCTTC.

The CDR3 DNA reads TGTGCCAGCAGCTGGCACGAGCGGGAGAGTGGGGAGACCCAGTACTTC. Amino acid sequence: CASSWHERESGETQYF. The V call is TRBV5-5, the J call TRBJ2-5; TRBD2 aligns across 8 bases. This CDR3 has 16 amino acids. Germline lookup yields CDR1 SGHKS and CDR2 YYEKEE (reference sequence). V trimming: 3 bases; J trimming: 5 bases; junction bases outside the gene matches: 12.

The genes are TRBV29-1 and TRBJ2-3; tentative D call: TRBD2 (5 bases). There are 15 residues in the CDR3. Germline CDR1 SQVTM, CDR2 ANQGSEA. Trimming left V 0 bases short and J 2 bases short, with 12 bases between. CDR3 sequence reads: CSVEDKGGFTDTQYF. The CDR3 DNA is TGCAGCGTTGAAGATAAAGGCGGGTTCACAGATACGCAGTATTTT.

V and J are TRBV7-2 and TRBJ2-5; 12 bases align to TRBD2. The CDR3 has 16 residues. Germline lookup yields CDR1 SGHTA and CDR2 FQGNSA. V was clipped by 6 bases and J by 4 bases; unmatched bases: 9. CDR3 in amino acids: CASRVLAGGVRETQYF. CDR3 DNA: TGTGCCAGCAGGGTTCTAGCGGGAGGGGTTAGAGAGACCCAGTACTTC.

This chain uses TRBV18 with TRBJ1-4, with D uncertain. Trimming took 6 bases from V and 4 from J, leaving 12 bases between them. The CDR3 runs 14 residues. Germline-derived CDR1 and CDR2 are KGHSH and LQKENI. This CDR3 is CASSEGWGNEKLFF. As DNA, the CDR3 is TGTGCCAGCTCCGAGGGATGGGGTAATGAAAAACTGTTTTTT.

V gene TRBV5-1 combines with J gene TRBJ1-1; 7 bases line up with TRBD1. J gave up 5 bases and V 4 bases, and 8 bases lay outside the gene matches. This CDR3 region has 14 residues. The germline gives CDR1 SGHRS, CDR2 YFSETQ. CDR3 DNA sequence: TGCGCCAGCAGCGCCCAGACAGGGCCTACTGAAGCTTTCTTT. This codes for CASSAQTGPTEAFF.

The chain recombines TRBV3-1 (or the pseudogene TRBV3-2) with TRBJ2-7; 10 bases fit TRBD1. This CDR3 comprises 15 residues. From germline, CDR1 is LGHDT and CDR2 YNNKEL (reference sequence). J gave up 2 bases and V 0 bases, and 1 base lay outside the gene matches. The CDR3 loop is CASSQEGQGTYEQYF. In DNA, the CDR3 is TGTGCCAGCAGCCAAGAGGGACAGGGGACCTACGAGCAGTACTTC.

This chain connects TRBV29-1 to TRBJ2-1; D is unresolved. The germline V gene has CDR1 SQVTM and CDR2 ANQGSEA. V lost 3 bases to trimming and J lost 0 bases, with 6 bases between them. The CDR3 runs to 13 residues. CDR3 protein: CSVESFSYNEQFF. The CDR3 region has the DNA TGCAGCGTTGAGTCGTTCTCCTACAATGAGCAGTTCTTC.

J is TRBJ1-1 and V is TRBV4-1, with D unclear. V was cut by 6 bases and J by 1 base, with 9 bases left in between. CDR3 size: 13 residues. Germline CDR1 MGHRA, CDR2 YSYEKL. CDR3 sequence (DNA): TGCGCCAGCAGTAGCTCCCAGAACACTGAAGCTTTCTTT. Its protein product is CASSSSQNTEAFF.

This clone was counted a few times. J is TRBJ1-2 and V is TRBV7-8; 8 bases fit TRBD1. CDR1 SGHVS and CDR2 FQNEAQ come from the germline V gene. Trimming took 0 bases from V and 5 from J; bases not matched to a gene: 5. The CDR3 runs to 15 residues. The CDR3 is CASSLAGTGEYGYTF. DNA of the CDR3: TGTGCCAGCAGCTTAGCCGGGACAGGCGAGTATGGCTACACCTTC. The whole variable domain, remainder taken from reference TRBV7-8 and TRBJ1-2, is GAGVSQSPRYKVAKRGQDVALRCDPISGHVSLFWYQQALGQGPEFLTYFQNEAQLDKSGLPSDRFFAERPEGSVSTLKIQRTQQEDSAVYLCASSLAGTGEYGYTFGSGTRLTVV.

This clone was recorded only once. The rearrangement uses TRBV30 and TRBJ1-5, with 8 nucleotides matching TRBD1. V was clipped by 3 bases and J by 7 bases; unmatched bases: 11. Germline lookup yields CDR1 GTSNPN and CDR2 SVGIG (reference sequence). The CDR3 covers 15 residues. This chain's CDR3 is CAWRIRGLANQPQHF. The CDR3 DNA reads as TGTGCCTGGAGAATCAGGGGGCTGGCAAACCAGCCCCAGCATTTT.

This chain links TRBV30 with TRBJ1-6; D unclear. This CDR3 comprises 15 residues. V was clipped by 1 base and J by 9 bases, with 16 bases between them. Germline V gene data show CDR1 as GTSNPN and CDR2 as SVGIG (reference sequence). The CDR3, as DNA: TGTGCCTGGAGTGACGATGGGTCAGGTGGTTCACCCCTCCACTTT. This gives the protein CAWSDDGSGGSPLHF.

The chain combines TRBV21-1 with TRBJ2-7; the DNA was not compared with TRBD2, the D call given in the table. TRBV21-1 is a recognized pseudogene. CDR3 size: 17 residues. CDR3 sequence: CASSKGEVPGGFYEQYF. DNA for the CDR3: TGTGCCAGCAGCAAAGGTGAAGTTCCCGGGGGATTCTACGAGCAGTACTTC.

The rearrangement joins TRBV28 to TRBJ1-4; possibly TRBD1 for D (6 bases). Germline V gives CDR1 MDHEN, CDR2 SYDVKM. Deletions cut 2 bases from V and 5 bases from J, with 15 bases between. CDR3 length equals 16 residues. The CDR3 sequence: CASSLVSGRGNEKLFF. CDR3 nucleotides: TGTGCCAGCAGTTTAGTCTCAGGGAGGGGGAATGAAAAACTGTTTTTT.

The genes are TRBV29-1 and TRBJ1-6; D perhaps matches TRBD1 (5 bases). This CDR3 region has 15 residues. V shed 6 bases and J shed 0 bases, with 12 bases lying between them. The germline CDR1 and CDR2 sequences are SQVTM and ANQGSEA. The CDR3 sequence is CSVATDSSYNSPLHF. CDR3 DNA sequence: TGCAGCGTGGCGACAGACAGCTCCTATAATTCACCCCTCCACTTT.

V usage is TRBV13 and J usage is TRBJ2-2, with D maybe TRBD1 (5 bases). The length of the CDR3 is 17 residues. The V gene's germline CDR1 is PRHDT and CDR2 FYEKMQ (reference sequence). Between the trimmed V and J ends, which lost 3 bases and 4 bases, there was a span of 18 bases. DNA of the CDR3: TGTGCCAGCAGCTTGACTGAAGGGGCGAGTGGCACCGGGGAGCTGTTTTTT. Translating it yields CASSLTEGASGTGELFF.

The V and J genes are TRBV2 and TRBJ2-2, with TRBD2 identical over 8 bases. The germline V gene has CDR1 SNHLY and CDR2 FYNNEI. J lost 3 bases, V lost 4 bases, and 4 bases had no gene match. The CDR3 covers 15 residues. CDR3 residues: CASSVGRGDTGELFF. Written as DNA, the CDR3 is TGTGCCAGCAGTGTCGGGAGGGGGGACACCGGGGAGCTGTTTTTT.

The chain carries TRBV15 and TRBJ2-3; 8 positions agree with TRBD2. Germline V gene lookup returns CDR1 LNHNV and CDR2 YYDKDF (reference sequence). The CDR3 is made up of 16 amino acids. With 0 bases clipped from V and 5 bases from J, the junction kept 7 bases outside the gene matches. CDR3 in DNA: TGTGCCACCAGCAGAGATCCGGGACTAGGGGGAGATACGCAGTATTTT. Translation: CATSRDPGLGGDTQYF.

The chain couples TRBV5-1 to TRBJ1-4, with TRBD1 matching over 10 bases. Germline V CDR1 and CDR2: SGHRS, YFSETQ. CDR3 size: 15 residues. V dropped 3 bases and J dropped 5; count of bases not matched to a gene: 4. CDR3 loop: CASSSPGQGNEKLFF. CDR3 DNA sequence: TGCGCCAGCAGCTCCCCGGGACAGGGGAATGAAAAACTGTTTTTT. The whole variable domain, filled in from reference TRBV5-1 and TRBJ1-4, reads KAGVTQTPRYLIKTRGQQVTLSCSPISGHRSVSWYQQTPGQGLQFLFEYFSETQRNKGNFPGRFSGRQFSNSRSEMNVSTLELGDSALYLCASSSPGQGNEKLFFGSGTQLSVL.

There are a few counts of this clone. The chain combines TRBV30 with TRBJ1-5; D remains ambiguous. Trimming removed 2 bases from V and 0 bases from J, with 5 bases in between. The CDR3 is 13 amino acids. Germline V gene data show CDR1 as GTSNPN and CDR2 as SVGIG (reference sequence). The chain's CDR3 is CAWSFHSNQPQHF. The CDR3 DNA is TGTGCCTGGAGTTTCCATAGCAATCAGCCCCAGCATTTT.

This clone was seen a single time. This chain connects TRBV29-1 to TRBJ2-7, with a tentative D call TRBD1 (5 bases). In germline, CDR1 is SQVTM, CDR2 ANQGSEA. The CDR3 is made up of 14 amino acids. V gave up 5 bases and J gave up 6 bases, with 20 bases separating them. CDR3 protein: CSVSQGMMISEQYF. The CDR3 DNA reads TGCAGCGTTTCTCAGGGAATGATGATTTCCGAGCAGTACTTC.

The count of this clone is one. CDR3 sequence: CASSFTGTGGTEAFF. CDR3 nucleotides: TGCGCCAGCAGTTTCACCGGGACAGGGGGCACTGAAGCTTTCTTT. The rearrangement uses TRBV5-1 and TRBJ1-1; 11 positions match TRBD1. The germline gives CDR1 SGHRS, CDR2 YFSETQ. The trim removed 5 bases at V and 4 bases at J, leaving 7 bases unmatched. The CDR3 is 15 residues long.

The chain uses TRBV28 and TRBJ1-4, with D uncertain. V was shortened by 6 bases and J by 8 bases, with 25 bases between the two germline ends. The CDR3 runs 17 residues. CDR1 and CDR2 (germline): MDHEN, SYDVKM. Here the CDR3 reads CASSPNGPLYLEEKLFF. CDR3 DNA sequence: TGTGCCAGCAGCCCAAATGGTCCACTTTACTTGGAGGAAAAACTGTTTTTT.